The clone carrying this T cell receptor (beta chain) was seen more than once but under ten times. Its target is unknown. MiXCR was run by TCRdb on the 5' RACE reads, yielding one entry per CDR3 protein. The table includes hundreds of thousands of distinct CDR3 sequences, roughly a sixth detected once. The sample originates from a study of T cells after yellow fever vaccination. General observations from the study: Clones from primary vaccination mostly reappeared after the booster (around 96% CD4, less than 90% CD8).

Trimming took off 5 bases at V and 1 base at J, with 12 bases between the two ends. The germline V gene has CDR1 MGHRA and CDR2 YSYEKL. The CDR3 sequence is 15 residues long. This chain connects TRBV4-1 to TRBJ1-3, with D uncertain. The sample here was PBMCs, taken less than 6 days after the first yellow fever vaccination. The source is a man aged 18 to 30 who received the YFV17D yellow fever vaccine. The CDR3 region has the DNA TGCGCCAGCAGCATCGCATGGGTTTCTGGAAACACCATATATTTT. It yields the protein CASSIAWVSGNTIYF.